These T cell receptor beta chains were read from a single sample in a study of cytomegalovirus exposure and HLA in healthy donors. TCRdb keeps only in-frame clones here, not all; method: immunoSEQ multiplex PCR. The sample holds 170,000 or so clones, roughly 80% seen once. Sequencing was done on a sample of PBMCs. Receptors were obtained from a boy aged 5 to 17 in good health and CMV-seronegative. Each CDR3 is given without its conserved first and last residue. Fields, in order: V gene, J gene, D gene, CDR3 protein. A D gene is named only where the DNA matches it firmly.

TRBV18	TRBJ1-1	TRBD1	ASSPVTGGFATEAF
TRBV7-6	TRBJ2-1	TRBD1	ASSVDRGQVNEQF
TRBV14	TRBJ1-2	.	ASSQDAGNYGYT
TRBV19	TRBJ1-5	TRBD1	ASSRTGSNQPQH
TRBV19	TRBJ2-3	.	ASRQEGTDTQY
TRBV6-6	TRBJ1-2	.	ASSYSLPRSGYGYT
TRBV6-6	TRBJ2-2	.	ASSLDSANTGELF
TRBV9	TRBJ2-3	.	ASRDPGTTDTQY
TRBV5-1	TRBJ1-1	.	ASSLDRQDTEAF
TRBV11-3	.	.	ASSLDSSVLSYEQY
TRBV6-5	TRBJ1-6	.	ASSPTTPAPLH
TRBV9	TRBJ2-3	.	ASSVDPATRTDTQY
TRBV5-8	TRBJ2-2	.	ASSLRREFSTGELF
TRBV5-1	TRBJ2-5	TRBD2	ASRPGGQETQY
TRBV2	TRBJ2-3	.	ASSAPAESTDTQY
TRBV18	TRBJ1-3	.	ASSWDTSGNTIY
TRBV13	TRBJ1-3	.	ASSLMDSRNTIY
TRBV28	TRBJ2-4	.	ASSLGRVNIQY
TRBV5-4	TRBJ1-1	.	ASSAGLYTEAF
TRBV7-9	TRBJ1-4	TRBD1	ASSLQGGGEKLF
TRBV5-8	TRBJ1-1	.	ASSRVWTTEAF
TRBV5-6	TRBJ2-5	TRBD2	ASSSLAGEETQY
TRBV20-1	TRBJ1-2	.	SATGGYGYT
TRBV6-5	TRBJ2-6	.	ASSYGTLSGANVLT